This T cell receptor (beta chain) originates from a study of blood T cell repertoires in COVID-19. Study overall: Acute and convalescent COVID-19 samples came from the United States, Italy and Spain. The analysed material was cDNA or gDNA that came from T cells, B-cell-depleted T cells, or PBMCs.

As originally analysed: By means of reference gene primer amplification, nucleated cell counts were estimated. Only in-frame clones appear in the TCRdb table, and some are missing; sequencing was by immunoSEQ multiplex PCR. V and J calls and clone size come straight from that table; D and trimming were deduced from the DNA. The table lists roughly 200,000 clones, around 81% of them singletons, with 5.5% in the top ten. Looked up from germline, CDR1 is KGHSH and CDR2 is LQKENI. The CDR3 has 16 amino acids. Germline trimming cut 0 bases from V and 4 bases from J; bases unmatched to any gene: 9. The source is a woman aged 70-85 years with acute or convalescent COVID-19. The rearrangement links TRBV18 to TRBJ2-7; 7 bases are a match to TRBD1. Sequenced input: peripheral blood. The CDR3 DNA follows: TGTGCCAGCTCACCACCCGAAGGGGGCAGATTGTACGAGCAGTACTTC. It encodes CASSPPEGGRLYEQYF.